A selection of T cell receptor beta chains follows, all from one sample in a study of CD8 T cells in ankylosing spondylitis. Each CDR3 protein is one row after TCRdb ran MiXCR on the 5' RACE reads. The sample has about 69,000 distinct CDR3 sequences; roughly 5.3% are singletons. The sample was blood, either unsorted or a sorted T cell fraction (not recorded which). These receptor sequences come from a male donor with ankylosing spondylitis or in good health (not recorded which). Both conserved end residues are part of each CDR3. D genes are given only for firm matches. Size values are once, few and many counts, or a class for expanded clones, and some rows have none.

v_call	j_call	clone_size	d_call	cdr3_nt	cdr3_aa
TRBV20-1	TRBJ1-5	many	.	TGCAGTGCTAGAAACAGCAATCAGCCCCAGCATTTT	CSARNSNQPQHF
TRBV18	TRBJ2-1	many	TRBD2	TGTGCCAGCTCACCACCGCTACTAGCGGGGGGGCCTAATGAGCAGTTCTTC	CASSPPLLAGGPNEQFF
TRBV6-2/TRBV6-3	TRBJ2-1	many	.	TGTGCCAGCAGTTCGGACAGCAATGAGCAGTTCTTC	CASSSDSNEQFF
TRBV12-3/TRBV12-4	TRBJ2-2	many	TRBD2	TGTGCCAGCAGTGCCCAGGTTCGGGGACTAGCGGGGAACACCGGGGAGCTGTTTTTT	CASSAQVRGLAGNTGELFF
TRBV20-1	TRBJ2-6	many	.	TGCAGTGCCACCCAACCTTGGATCTCTGGGGCCAACGTCCTGACTTTC	CSATQPWISGANVLTF
TRBV9	TRBJ1-6	many	.	TGTGCCAGCAGCAAGGGGGAGAGCTCCTATAATTCACCCCTCCACTTT	CASSKGESSYNSPLHF
TRBV10-3	TRBJ2-1	many	TRBD2	TGTGCCATCAGTTCCGGGACTAGCAACAATGAGCAGTTCTTC	CAISSGTSNNEQFF
TRBV24-1	TRBJ2-1	many	.	TGTGCCACCAGTGATCCCGATGAGCAGTTCTTC	CATSDPDEQFF
TRBV6-2/TRBV6-3	TRBJ1-5	many	.	TGTGCCAGCAGTTATTCCCTCGACTCTAATAGCAATCAGCCCCAGCATTTT	CASSYSLDSNSNQPQHF
TRBV21-1	TRBJ2-3	many	.	TGTGCCAGCAGTCCAGCGGGGGGACCCCCAGATACGCAGTATTTT	CASSPAGGPPDTQYF
TRBV30	TRBJ2-3	many	.	TGTGCCTGGGGCCTTACCTATTACACAGATACGCAGTATTTT	CAWGLTYYTDTQYF
TRBV20-1	TRBJ2-1	many	.	TGCAGTGCTAGAGGCGATAATCCTGGGAAAATAAGCTCCTACAATGAGCAGTTCTTC	CSARGDNPGKISSYNEQFF
TRBV28	TRBJ2-3	many	TRBD2	TGTGCCAGCAGTTTAGGCACTAGCGGGAGCCCCACCCTCCCAGGCACAGATACGCAGTATTTT	CASSLGTSGSPTLPGTDTQYF
TRBV7-2	TRBJ1-6	many	.	TGTGCCAGCAGCCCCGGGACGGGCCATAATTCACCCCTCCACTTT	CASSPGTGHNSPLHF
TRBV10-1	TRBJ2-5	many	TRBD2	TGCGCCAGCAGCTCGTCCAGGGCTAGCGGGGGGCCTCAAGAGACCCAGTACTTC	CASSSSRASGGPQETQYF
TRBV20-1	TRBJ1-1	many	TRBD1	TGCAGTGCTTGGGACAGTGAAGCTTTCTTT	CSAWDSEAFF
TRBV20-1	TRBJ1-1	many	.	TGCAGTGCTAGGCGCGGGCCGGACACTGAAGCTTTCTTT	CSARRGPDTEAFF
TRBV6-5	TRBJ2-1	many	TRBD1	TGTGCCAGCAGTTACGATTCCGGACAGGACGGCAATGAGCAGTTCTTC	CASSYDSGQDGNEQFF
TRBV9	TRBJ2-2	many	TRBD1	TGTGCCAGCAGTCGATTTTTTTTCCGGACAGGGAACACCGGGGAGCTGTTTTTT	CASSRFFFRTGNTGELFF
TRBV7-9	TRBJ1-1	.	.	TGTGCCAGCAGCCCCCCGGGACCCCCCCCGAACACTGAAGCTTTCTTT	CASSPPGPPPNTEAFF
TRBV29-1	TRBJ2-2	many	.	TGCAGCGTCGGGAGCTCCCCCACCGGGGAGCTGTTTTTT	CSVGSSPTGELFF
TRBV6-5	TRBJ2-3	many	TRBD2	TGTGCCAGCAGTTACGGGGCCCCGGGACTAGCGGGGTCCACAGATACGCAGTATTTT	CASSYGAPGLAGSTDTQYF
TRBV6-1	TRBJ2-1	many	TRBD2	TGTGCCAGCACCTGGACTAGCGGGGGCCCCTACAATGAGCAGTTCTTC	CASTWTSGGPYNEQFF
TRBV11-1	TRBJ1-1	many	.	TGTGCCAGCAGCTTTAGGAACACTGAAGCTTTCTTT	CASSFRNTEAFF
TRBV28	TRBJ1-5	many	.	TGTGCCAGCAGTTCTAGGGACCGGCGCAATCAGCCCCAGCATTTT	CASSSRDRRNQPQHF
TRBV11-2	TRBJ1-2	many	.	TGTGCCAGCAGCTTAGATTCCTATGGCTACACCTTC	CASSLDSYGYTF
TRBV11-2	TRBJ2-7	few	TRBD2	TGTGCCAGCAACCTAGCGGGGGGCAACTACGAGCAGTACTTC	CASNLAGGNYEQYF
TRBV20-1	TRBJ2-2	many	.	TGCAGTGCTATAACAGCGAACACCGGGGAGCTGTTTTTT	CSAITANTGELFF
TRBV20-1	TRBJ2-1	many	.	TGCAGTTCCATTGTCCTCCAGAACGATGAGCAGTTCTTC	CSSIVLQNDEQFF
TRBV7-6	TRBJ2-5	.	.	TGTGCCAGCAGCTTGGGCCGGGACCCCCAAGAGACCCAGTACTTC	CASSLGRDPQETQYF
TRBV28	TRBJ2-2	.	.	TGTGCCAGCAGTTTAACGGCCTTGGGGACCGGGGAGCTGTTTTTT	CASSLTALGTGELFF
TRBV7-2	TRBJ2-1	many	TRBD1	TGTGCCAGCAGCTTAGGGACAGGGCTTAACAATGAGCAGTTCTTC	CASSLGTGLNNEQFF
TRBV29-1	TRBJ2-1	many	TRBD2	TGCAGCGTTGAAGGGGATAGCGGGGGACCTTCCTACAATGAGCAGTTCTTC	CSVEGDSGGPSYNEQFF
TRBV5-1	TRBJ2-2	many	.	TGCGCCAGCAGCGCTCGGACCGAGAACACCGGGGAGCTGTTTTTT	CASSARTENTGELFF
TRBV20-1	TRBJ2-3	many	TRBD2	TGCAGTGCTAGAGATCCTAGCGGGGCCCTCGGGTATACGCAGTATTTT	CSARDPSGALGYTQYF
TRBV7-9	TRBJ1-1	.	.	TGTGCCAGCATCCTCGCGGGGGGAAACACTGAAGCTTTCTTT	CASILAGGNTEAFF
TRBV12-3/TRBV12-4	TRBJ1-6	many	TRBD1	TGTGCCAGCAGTTTGGACAGGCCTAATAATTCACCCCTCCACTTT	CASSLDRPNNSPLHF
TRBV7-6	TRBJ2-7	many	TRBD1	TGTGCCAGCAGCTTAGCGACACAGGGGTTTACCTACGAGCAGTACTTC	CASSLATQGFTYEQYF
TRBV4-1	TRBJ2-3	many	TRBD2	TGCGCCAGCGGGACTTATGGGGGGGGATCCACAGATACGCAGTATTTT	CASGTYGGGSTDTQYF
TRBV27	TRBJ2-7	many	TRBD1	TGTGCCAGCAGTCCACGGACAGGGGACATCTACGAGCAGTACTTC	CASSPRTGDIYEQYF
TRBV20-1	TRBJ2-5	many	TRBD1	TGCAGTGCAAGGGGAGCGGACAGGGCCCTAGGGGAGACCCAGTACTTC	CSARGADRALGETQYF
TRBV7-8	TRBJ2-4	.	.	TGTGCCAGCAGCTTAGGTTGGGGGCCCAAAAACATTCAGTACTTC	CASSLGWGPKNIQYF
TRBV6-5	TRBJ1-1	many	.	TGTGCCAGCAGTTACTATGAGGGGAGGTCCACTGAAGCTTTCTTT	CASSYYEGRSTEAFF
TRBV7-4	TRBJ1-6	many	.	TGTGCCAGCAGCTGTACCCCTTTTCCCCCTTATTCACCCCTCCACTTT	CASSCTPFPPYSPLHF
TRBV7-2	TRBJ1-1	many	.	TGTGCCAGCAGCTTAGATGGCAGGTACACTGAAGCTTTCTTT	CASSLDGRYTEAFF
TRBV10-3	TRBJ2-7	many	.	TGTGCCAGTTCCGGGTGGGGATCGACGAGGGCCTACGAGCAGTACTTC	CASSGWGSTRAYEQYF
TRBV10-2	TRBJ1-1	many	.	TGCGCCAGCATCACCTCGGACGGATATGAAGCTTTCTTT	CASITSDGYEAFF
TRBV7-6	TRBJ2-3	many	.	TGTGCCAGCAGCTTGTCTCTTAGCACAGATACGCAGTATTTT	CASSLSLSTDTQYF